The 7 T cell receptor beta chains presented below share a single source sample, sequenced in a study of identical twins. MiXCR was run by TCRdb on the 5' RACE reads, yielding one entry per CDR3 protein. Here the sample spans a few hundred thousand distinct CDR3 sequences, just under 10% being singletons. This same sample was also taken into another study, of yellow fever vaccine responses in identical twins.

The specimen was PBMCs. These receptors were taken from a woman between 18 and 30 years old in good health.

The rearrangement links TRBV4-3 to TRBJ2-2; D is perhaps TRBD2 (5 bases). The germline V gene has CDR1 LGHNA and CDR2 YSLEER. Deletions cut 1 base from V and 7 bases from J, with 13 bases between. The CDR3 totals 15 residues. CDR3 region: CASSQVRSSGGELFF. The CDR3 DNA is TGCGCCAGCAGCCAAGTGAGGTCCAGCGGCGGGGAGCTGTTTTTT.

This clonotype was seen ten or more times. The CDR3 loop reads CASSSTSGTYNEQFF. CDR3 DNA: TGTGCCAGCAGCTCTACTAGCGGAACCTACAATGAGCAGTTCTTC. V is TRBV7-2 and J is TRBJ2-1, with 8 bases matching TRBD2. The CDR3 consists of 15 residues. With V trimmed by 4 bases and J by 2 bases, 4 bases remained unmatched. The germline CDR1 and CDR2 sequences are SGHTA and FQGNSA.

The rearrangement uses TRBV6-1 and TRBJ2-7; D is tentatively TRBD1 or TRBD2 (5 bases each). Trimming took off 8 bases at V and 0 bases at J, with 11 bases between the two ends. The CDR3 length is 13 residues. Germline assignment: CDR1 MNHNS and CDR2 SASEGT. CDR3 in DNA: TGTGCCAGCCTGGGGGTGAACTCCTACGAGCAGTACTTC. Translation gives CASLGVNSYEQYF.

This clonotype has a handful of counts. CDR3 amino acids: CASSPGQGGEKLFF. CDR3 in DNA: TGTGCCAGCAGCCCGGGACAGGGGGGGGAAAAACTGTTTTTT. The chain joins TRBV5-6 to TRBJ1-4, with 11 bases fitting TRBD1. Germline V gene lookup returns CDR1 SGHDT and CDR2 YYEEEE. This CDR3 contains 14 residues. Unmatched junction bases numbered 4, after V lost 4 bases and J lost 8 bases.

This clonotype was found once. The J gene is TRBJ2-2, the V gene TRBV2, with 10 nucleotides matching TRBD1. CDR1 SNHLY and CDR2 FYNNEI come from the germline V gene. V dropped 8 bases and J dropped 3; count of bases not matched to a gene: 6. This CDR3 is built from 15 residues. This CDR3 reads CASRLGTGDTGELFF. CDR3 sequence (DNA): TGTGCCAGCCGGCTGGGGACAGGGGACACCGGGGAGCTGTTTTTT. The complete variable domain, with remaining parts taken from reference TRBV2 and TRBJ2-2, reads EPEVTQTPSHQVTQMGQEVILRCVPISNHLYFYWYRQILGQKVEFLVSFYNNEISEKSEIFDDQFSVERPDGSNFTLKIRSTKLEDSAMYFCASRLGTGDTGELFFGEGSRLTVL.

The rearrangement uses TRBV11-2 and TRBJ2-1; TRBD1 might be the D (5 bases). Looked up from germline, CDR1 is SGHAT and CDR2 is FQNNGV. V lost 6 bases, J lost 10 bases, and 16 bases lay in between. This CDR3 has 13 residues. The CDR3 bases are TGTGCCAGCAGTCAACGACTCTCAGGGGAGCAGTTCTTC. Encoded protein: CASSQRLSGEQFF.

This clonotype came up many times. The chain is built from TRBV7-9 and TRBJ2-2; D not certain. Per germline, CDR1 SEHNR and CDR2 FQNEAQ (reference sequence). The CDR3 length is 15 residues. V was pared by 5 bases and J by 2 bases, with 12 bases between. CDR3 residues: CASSPAAANTGELFF. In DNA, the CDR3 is TGTGCCAGCAGCCCGGCGGCCGCAAACACCGGGGAGCTGTTTTTT. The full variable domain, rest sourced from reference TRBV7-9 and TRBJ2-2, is DTGVSQNPRHKITKRGQNVTFRCDPISEHNRLYWYRQTLGQGPEFLTYFQNEAQLEKSRLLSDRFSAERPKGSFSTLEIQRTEQGDSAMYLCASSPAAANTGELFFGEGSRLTVL.